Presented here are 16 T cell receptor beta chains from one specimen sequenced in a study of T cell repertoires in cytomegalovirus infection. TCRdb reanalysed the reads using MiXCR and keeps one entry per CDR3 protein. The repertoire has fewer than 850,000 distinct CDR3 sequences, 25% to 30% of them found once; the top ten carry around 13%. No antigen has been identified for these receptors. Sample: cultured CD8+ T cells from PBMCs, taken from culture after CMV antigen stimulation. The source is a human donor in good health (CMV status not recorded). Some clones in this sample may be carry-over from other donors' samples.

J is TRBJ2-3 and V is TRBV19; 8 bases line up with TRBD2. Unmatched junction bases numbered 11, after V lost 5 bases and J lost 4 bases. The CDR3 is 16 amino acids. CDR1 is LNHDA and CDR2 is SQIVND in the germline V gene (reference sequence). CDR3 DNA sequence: TGTGCCAGTAGTCCTACAGCGGGGGCGAGGTCAGATACGCAGTATTTT. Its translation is CASSPTAGARSDTQYF.

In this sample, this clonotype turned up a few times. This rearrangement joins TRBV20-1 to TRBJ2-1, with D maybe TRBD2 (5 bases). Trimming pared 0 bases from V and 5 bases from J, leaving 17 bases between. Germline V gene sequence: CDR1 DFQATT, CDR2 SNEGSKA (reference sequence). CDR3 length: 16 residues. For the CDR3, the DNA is TGCAGTGCTAGAGATGAGCTCTGGCGGGCCGACAATGAGCAGTTCTTC. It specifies CSARDELWRADNEQFF.

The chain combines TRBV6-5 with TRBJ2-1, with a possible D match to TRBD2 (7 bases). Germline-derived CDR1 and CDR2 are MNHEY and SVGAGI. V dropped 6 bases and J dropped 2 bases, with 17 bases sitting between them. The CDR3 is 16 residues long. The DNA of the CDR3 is TGTGCCAGCAGCCCAAAGGGGGGGCGTCCCTACAATGAGCAGTTCTTC. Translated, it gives CASSPKGGRPYNEQFF.

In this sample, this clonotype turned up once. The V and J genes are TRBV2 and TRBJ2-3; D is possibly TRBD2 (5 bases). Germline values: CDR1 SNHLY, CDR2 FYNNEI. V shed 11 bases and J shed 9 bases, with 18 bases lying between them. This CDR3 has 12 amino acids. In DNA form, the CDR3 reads TGTGCCCGCTTGACGGACTCGGGGACGCAGTATTTT. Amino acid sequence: CARLTDSGTQYF.

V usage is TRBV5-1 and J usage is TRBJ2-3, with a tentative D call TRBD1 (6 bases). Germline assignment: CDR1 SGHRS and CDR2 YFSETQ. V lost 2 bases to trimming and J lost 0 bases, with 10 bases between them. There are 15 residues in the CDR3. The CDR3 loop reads CASSFRTDSTDTQYF. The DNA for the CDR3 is TGCGCCAGCAGCTTCAGGACAGATAGCACAGATACGCAGTATTTT.

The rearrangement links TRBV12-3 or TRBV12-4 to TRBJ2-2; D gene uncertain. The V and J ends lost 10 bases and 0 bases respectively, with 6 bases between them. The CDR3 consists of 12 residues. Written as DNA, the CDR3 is TGTGCCACCCCATCGAACACCGGGGAGCTGTTTTTT. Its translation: CATPSNTGELFF.

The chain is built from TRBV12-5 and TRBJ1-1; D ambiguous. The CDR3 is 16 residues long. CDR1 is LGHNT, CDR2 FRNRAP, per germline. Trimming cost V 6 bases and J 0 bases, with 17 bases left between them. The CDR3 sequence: CASGDPGIFLNTEAFF. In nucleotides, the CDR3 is TGTGCTAGTGGCGATCCCGGGATCTTTTTGAACACTGAAGCTTTCTTT.

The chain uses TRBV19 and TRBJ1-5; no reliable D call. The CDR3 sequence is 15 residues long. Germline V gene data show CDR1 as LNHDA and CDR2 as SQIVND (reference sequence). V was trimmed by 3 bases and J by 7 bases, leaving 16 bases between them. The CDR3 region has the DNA TGTGCCAGTAGTATCGCAGACATAGGTAGGCAGCCCCAGCATTTT. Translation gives CASSIADIGRQPQHF.

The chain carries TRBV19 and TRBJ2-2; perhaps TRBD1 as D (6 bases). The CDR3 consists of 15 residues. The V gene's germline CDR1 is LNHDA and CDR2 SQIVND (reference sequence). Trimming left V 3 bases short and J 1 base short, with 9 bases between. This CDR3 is CASSMTGLNTGELFF. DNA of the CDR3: TGTGCCAGTAGTATGACAGGCTTGAACACCGGGGAGCTGTTTTTT. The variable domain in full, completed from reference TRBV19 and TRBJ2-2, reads DGGITQSPKYLFRKEGQNVTLSCEQNLNHDAMYWYRQDPGQGLRLIYYSQIVNDFQKGDIAEGYSVSREKKESFPLTVTSAQKNPTAFYLCASSMTGLNTGELFFGEGSRLTVL.

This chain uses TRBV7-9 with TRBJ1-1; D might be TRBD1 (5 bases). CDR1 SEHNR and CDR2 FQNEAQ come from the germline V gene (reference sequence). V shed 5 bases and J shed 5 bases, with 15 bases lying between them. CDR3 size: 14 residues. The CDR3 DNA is TGTGCCAGCAGCGAGGACAAACCTTTGACTGAAGCTTTCTTT. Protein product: CASSEDKPLTEAFF.

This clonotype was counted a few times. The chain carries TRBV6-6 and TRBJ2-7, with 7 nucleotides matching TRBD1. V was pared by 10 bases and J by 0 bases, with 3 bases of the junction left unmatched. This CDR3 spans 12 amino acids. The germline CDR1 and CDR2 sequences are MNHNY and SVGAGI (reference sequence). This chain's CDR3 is CATRQGSYEQYF. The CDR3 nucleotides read TGTGCCACTCGACAGGGCTCCTACGAGCAGTACTTC.

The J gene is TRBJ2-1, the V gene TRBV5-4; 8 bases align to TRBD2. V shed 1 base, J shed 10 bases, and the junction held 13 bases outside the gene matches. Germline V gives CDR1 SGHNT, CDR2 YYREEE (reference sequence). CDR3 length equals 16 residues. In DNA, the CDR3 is TGTGCCAGCAGCTTGCCTAGGCGGGGGGCAAAAGAGGAGCAGTTCTTC. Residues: CASSLPRRGAKEEQFF.

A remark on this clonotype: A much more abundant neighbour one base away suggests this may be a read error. The CDR3 here is CASSLTSGGPGRELFF. The CDR3 coding sequence is TGTGCCAGCAGTCTGACTAGCGGGGGCCCTGGTCGGGAGCTGTTTTTT. The chain is built from TRBV12-3 or TRBV12-4 and TRBJ2-2, with 12 bases that match TRBD2. After removal of 5 bases from V and 9 bases from J, the junction contained 10 bases not matched to a gene. The CDR3 covers 16 residues.

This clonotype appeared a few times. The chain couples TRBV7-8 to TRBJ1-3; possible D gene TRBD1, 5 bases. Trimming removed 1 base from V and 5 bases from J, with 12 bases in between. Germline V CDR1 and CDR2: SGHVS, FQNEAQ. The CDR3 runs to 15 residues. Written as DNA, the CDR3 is TGTGCCAGCAGCTTAGTTGGGGGAAATCGAAACACCATATATTTT. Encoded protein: CASSLVGGNRNTIYF.

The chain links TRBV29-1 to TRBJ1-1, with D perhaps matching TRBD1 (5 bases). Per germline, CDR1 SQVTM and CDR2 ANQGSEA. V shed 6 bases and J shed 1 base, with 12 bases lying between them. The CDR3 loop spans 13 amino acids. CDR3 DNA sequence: TGCAGCGTCCCTTCGGGGCCGAACACTGAAGCTTTCTTT. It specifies CSVPSGPNTEAFF.

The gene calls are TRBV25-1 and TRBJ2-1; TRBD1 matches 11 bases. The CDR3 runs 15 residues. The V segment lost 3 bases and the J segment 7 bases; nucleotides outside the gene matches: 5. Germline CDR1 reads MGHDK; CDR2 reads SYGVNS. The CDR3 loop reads CASSDRDRGWNEQFF. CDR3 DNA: TGTGCCAGCAGTGACCGGGACAGGGGGTGGAATGAGCAGTTCTTC.